These 9 T cell receptor beta chains originate from one sample sequenced in a study of vaccination effects on CD4 cells after COVID-19. For these receptors, no antigen is known. Using viral peptide pools, the ViraFEST assay grew out antigen-specific CD4+ T cells prior to sequencing. Following a roughly 11-day culture, CD4+ T cells were purified. The cohort was immunized with two doses of either the BNT162b2 or mRNA-1273 vaccine. Data came from immunoSEQ multiplex PCR; TCRdb stores just in-frame clones and leaves some out. There are around 26,000 clones in the sample; 69% occur only once, and 7.5% to 8.5% lies in the top ten. Sample: CD4+ T cells from PBMCs cultured with SARS-CoV-2 spike peptides, taken after COVID-19 vaccination. The source is a human donor who received a COVID-19 vaccine.

This chain uses TRBV10-3 with TRBJ1-2; D may be TRBD1 (6 bases). Germline CDR1 is ENHRY and CDR2 is SYGVKD. V gave up 11 bases and J gave up 2 bases, with 18 bases separating them. The CDR3 consists of 14 residues. CDR3 in amino acids: CAVRGGALNYGYTF. CDR3 DNA sequence: TGTGCCGTACGGGGGGGCGCTTTGAACTATGGCTACACCTTC.

This chain links TRBV30 with TRBJ2-7; either TRBD1 or TRBD2 may supply D (5 bases each). This CDR3 has 10 amino acids. Germline CDR1 and CDR2: GTSNPN and SVGIG (reference sequence). V was clipped by 5 bases and J by 4 bases, with 6 bases between them. The CDR3 is CAWGGYEQYF. CDR3 in DNA: TGTGCCTGGGGGGGATACGAGCAGTACTTC.

The chain employs TRBV30 and TRBJ1-4; 7 nucleotides agree with TRBD1. The length of the CDR3 is 14 residues. Germline loops: CDR1 GTSNPN, CDR2 SVGIG (reference sequence). V gave up 3 bases and J gave up 5 bases; unmatched junction bases: 6. CDR3 in DNA: TGTGCCTGGAGCCTGGGACAGCACAATGAAAAACTGTTTTTT. This codes for CAWSLGQHNEKLFF.

This rearrangement joins TRBV24-1 to TRBJ2-2; D may be TRBD1 or TRBD2 (6 bases each). Germline V lookup: CDR1 KGHDR, CDR2 SFDVKD. The V and J ends lost 6 bases and 6 bases respectively, with 13 bases between them. This CDR3 has 14 residues. CDR3 DNA: TGTGCCACCAGTTTAGGGGGGACCCCCGGGGAGCTGTTTTTT. It is translated as CATSLGGTPGELFF.

CDR3 protein: CASSPRATSGGRGETQYF. As DNA, the CDR3 is TGTGCCAGCTCACCCCGGGCGACTAGCGGGGGAAGAGGAGAGACCCAGTACTTC. The chain couples TRBV18 to TRBJ2-5; 12 bases line up with TRBD2. This CDR3 spans 18 amino acids. J lost 4 bases, V lost 3 bases, and 12 bases had no gene match. Per germline, CDR1 KGHSH and CDR2 LQKENI. The whole variable domain, remainder taken from reference TRBV18 and TRBJ2-5, is NAGVMQNPRHLVRRRGQEARLRCSPMKGHSHVYWYRQLPEEGLKFMVYLQKENIIDESGMPKERFSAEFPKEGPSILRIQQVVRGDSAAYFCASSPRATSGGRGETQYFGPGTRLLVL.

The rearrangement uses TRBV5-5 and TRBJ2-5, with a tentative D call TRBD2 (6 bases). CDR1 is SGHKS, CDR2 YYEKEE, per germline (reference sequence). V was cut by 1 base and J by 1 base, with 11 bases left in between. The CDR3 runs 15 residues. The CDR3 nucleotides read TGTGCCAGCAGCTTGTTGGCCGGGGGCCAAGAGACCCAGTACTTC. It translates to CASSLLAGGQETQYF. The full variable domain, completed using reference TRBV5-5 and TRBJ2-5, is DAGVTQSPTHLIKTRGQQVTLRCSPISGHKSVSWYQQVLGQGPQFIFQYYEKEERGRGNFPDRFSARQFPNYSSELNVNALLLGDSALYLCASSLLAGGQETQYFGPGTRLLVL.

The CDR3: CASSSGGHGENTIYF. The CDR3 bases are TGTGCCAGCAGCTCTGGGGGGCATGGGGAAAACACCATATATTTT. This chain connects TRBV11-2 to TRBJ1-3; maybe TRBD1 (6 bases). V was pared by 4 bases and J by 6 bases, with 16 bases between. The CDR3 extends over 15 amino acids. CDR1 is SGHAT and CDR2 is FQNNGV in the germline V gene.

This chain links TRBV4-1 with TRBJ2-2, with TRBD2 identical over 10 bases. Germline CDR1 is MGHRA and CDR2 is YSYEKL. The CDR3 sequence is 15 residues long. V lost 9 bases to trimming and J lost 1 base; unmatched junction nucleotides: 5. Here the CDR3 reads CASKRTSGNTGELFF. CDR3 DNA: TGCGCCAGTAAACGGACTAGCGGGAACACCGGGGAGCTGTTTTTT.

This chain uses TRBV3-1 (or the pseudogene TRBV3-2) with TRBJ1-1; D is unresolved. The germline gives CDR1 LGHDT, CDR2 YNNKEL (reference sequence). The CDR3 loop spans 15 amino acids. V was clipped by 1 base and J by 1 base, with 10 bases between them. The CDR3 region has the DNA TGTGCCAGCAGCCAAGTGACGGGCGGGAACACTGAAGCTTTCTTT. It yields the protein CASSQVTGGNTEAFF.